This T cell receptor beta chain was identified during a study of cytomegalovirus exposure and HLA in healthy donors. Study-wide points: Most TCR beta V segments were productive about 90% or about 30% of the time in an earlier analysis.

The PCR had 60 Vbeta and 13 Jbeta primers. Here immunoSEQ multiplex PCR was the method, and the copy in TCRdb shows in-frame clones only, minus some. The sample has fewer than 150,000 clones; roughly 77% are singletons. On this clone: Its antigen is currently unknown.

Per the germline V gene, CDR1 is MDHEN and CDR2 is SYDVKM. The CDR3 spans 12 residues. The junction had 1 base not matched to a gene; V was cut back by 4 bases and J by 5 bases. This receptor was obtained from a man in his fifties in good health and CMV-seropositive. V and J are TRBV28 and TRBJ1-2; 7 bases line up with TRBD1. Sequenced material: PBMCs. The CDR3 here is CASSSTGYGYTF. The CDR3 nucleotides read TGTGCCAGCAGTTCGACAGGGTATGGCTACACCTTC.